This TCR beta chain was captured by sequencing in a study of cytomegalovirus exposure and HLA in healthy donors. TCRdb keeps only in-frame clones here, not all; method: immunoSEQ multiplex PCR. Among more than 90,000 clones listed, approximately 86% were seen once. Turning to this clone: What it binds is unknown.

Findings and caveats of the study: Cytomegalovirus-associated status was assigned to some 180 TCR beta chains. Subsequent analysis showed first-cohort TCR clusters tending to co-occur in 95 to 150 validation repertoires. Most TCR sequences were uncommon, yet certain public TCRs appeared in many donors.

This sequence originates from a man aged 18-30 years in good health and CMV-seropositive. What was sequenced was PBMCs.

This CDR3 reads CASSLSPGTGGGNQPQHF. The CDR3, as DNA: TGTGCCAGCAGTTTATCTCCCGGGACAGGGGGGGGCAATCAGCCCCAGCATTTT. The chain recombines TRBV27 with TRBJ1-5; 11 positions match TRBD1. The CDR3 is made up of 18 amino acids. J lost 2 bases, V lost 0 bases, and 6 bases had no gene match. Germline V gives CDR1 MNHEY, CDR2 SMNVEV (reference sequence).